This T cell receptor beta chain was sequenced in a study of identifying expanded T cells in peripheral blood. Only in-frame clones appear in the TCRdb table, and some are missing; sequencing was by immunoSEQ multiplex PCR. The table lists fewer than 85,000 clones, about nine tenths of them singletons. No infections or other immune events were documented during collection. The CDR3 spans 14 residues. The V end was cut by 3 bases, the J end by 3 bases, with 9 bases between. The germline gives CDR1 MNHEY, CDR2 SMNVEV (reference sequence). The TCR sequence derives from a person aged 18-70 years in good health. The chain employs TRBV27 and TRBJ2-1; D gene uncertain. The sequencing input was blood. The DNA for the CDR3 is TGTGCCAGCAGTTTTTCCGGAAACTACAATGAGCAGTTCTTC. Protein sequence: CASSFSGNYNEQFF.